Below, 30 T cell receptor beta chains from the same sample are listed, as sequenced in a study of shared clonotypes between healthy human individuals. Repertoires were generated with immunoSEQ multiplex PCR, while TCRdb's copy carries only in-frame clones and drops some. This sample carries approximately 1.9 million clones, about 94% of them seen once, and the ten largest clones take 1.5% to 2%. Only CD45RO-negative cells positively selected for CCR7 counted as naive CD8 cells, so terminally differentiated effector memory CD45RA+ cells were excluded. Material for sequencing was naive CD8+ T cells from PBMCs. These receptors were collected from a man aged 18 to 35 in good health. Some clones in this sample may be carry-over from other donors' samples.

The chain is built from TRBV2 and TRBJ2-7; TRBD2 matches 9 bases. Germline CDR1 reads SNHLY; CDR2 reads FYNNEI. CDR3 size: 14 residues. The V gene end was trimmed by 9 bases and the J gene end by 5 bases; junction bases not matched to a gene: 11. Here the CDR3 reads CARGPTSGFNEQYF. DNA for the CDR3: TGTGCCAGAGGACCGACTAGCGGTTTTAACGAGCAGTACTTC.

The chain carries TRBV10-3 and TRBJ2-7, with TRBD1 matching over 8 bases. In germline, CDR1 is ENHRY, CDR2 SYGVKD. CDR3 length: 15 amino acids. V trimming: 3 bases; J trimming: 3 bases; junction bases outside the gene matches: 7. The CDR3 sequence is CAISDLPGTGYEQYF. The CDR3 bases are TGTGCCATCAGTGACCTCCCGGGGACAGGCTACGAGCAGTACTTC.

This chain links TRBV7-3 with TRBJ2-2; possible D gene TRBD2, 5 bases. Germline values: CDR1 SGHTA, CDR2 FQGTGA. The CDR3 length is 12 residues. Between the trimmed V and J ends, which lost 8 bases and 7 bases, there was a span of 11 bases. As DNA, the CDR3 is TGTGCCAGCGGAGACGGGATCGGGGAGCTGTTTTTT. This translates into CASGDGIGELFF.

The chain joins TRBV30 to TRBJ2-5; possible D gene TRBD2, 6 bases. The last part of the DNA fits TRBJ2-7 better; the J call may be wrong. The CDR3 extends over 15 amino acids. Germline lookup yields CDR1 GTSNPN and CDR2 SVGIG (reference sequence). The CDR3 region is CAWSDSGSSSYEQYF. Written as DNA, the CDR3 is TGTGCCTGGAGTGATAGCGGCAGCAGCTCCTACGAGCAGTACTTC.

This chain joins TRBV15 and TRBJ1-1; no clear D. The V and J ends lost 5 bases and 0 bases respectively, with 10 bases between them. Germline CDR1 is LNHNV and CDR2 is YYDKDF (reference sequence). The CDR3 extends over 14 amino acids. The CDR3 region has the DNA TGTGCCACCAGCCCAGGCGTCTTGAACACTGAAGCTTTCTTT. As protein: CATSPGVLNTEAFF.

The chain recombines TRBV7-6 with TRBJ1-5, with TRBD1 matching over 9 bases. The trim removed 5 bases at V and 7 bases at J, leaving 15 bases unmatched. Germline loops: CDR1 SGHVS, CDR2 FNYEAQ. The CDR3 loop spans 17 amino acids. This CDR3 is CASSALLGTGSRQPQHF. In DNA form, the CDR3 reads TGTGCCAGCAGCGCCCTTCTGGGGACAGGGTCAAGGCAGCCCCAGCATTTT.

The rearrangement uses TRBV19 and TRBJ2-7, with TRBD2 as a possible D gene (5 bases). CDR1 is LNHDA and CDR2 is SQIVND in the germline V gene (reference sequence). V was pared by 10 bases and J by 7 bases, with 14 bases between. The CDR3 has 11 amino acids. The CDR3 loop is CATNGVGEQYF. For the CDR3, the DNA is TGTGCCACTAACGGGGTGGGTGAGCAGTACTTC.

The chain combines TRBV19 with TRBJ1-1, with a tentative D call TRBD1 (6 bases). V lost 3 bases and J 8 bases, leaving 13 bases between the germline ends. CDR1 LNHDA and CDR2 SQIVND come from the germline V gene (reference sequence). This CDR3 is 13 amino acids long. The CDR3 reads CASSMTGHNEAFF. For the CDR3, the DNA is TGTGCCAGTAGTATGACAGGACACAACGAAGCTTTCTTT.

This clone showed up just once. V is TRBV4-1 and J is TRBJ1-2; 7 nucleotides match TRBD1. The CDR3 has 15 residues. CDR1 and CDR2 (germline): MGHRA, YSYEKL. V lost 3 bases, J lost 6 bases, and 10 bases stayed unmatched. CDR3 sequence: CASSQVIRDSNGYTF. The CDR3 DNA reads as TGCGCCAGCAGCCAGGTTATTCGGGACAGCAATGGCTACACCTTC.

The rearrangement links TRBV7-8 to TRBJ2-4, with D hard to call. There are 16 residues in the CDR3. Trimming shortened V by 2 bases and J by 0 bases, and 11 bases separated the two germline ends. Germline CDR1 and CDR2: SGHVS and FQNEAQ. The chain's CDR3 is CASSLPATVAKNIQYF. In DNA, the CDR3 is TGTGCCAGCAGCTTACCCGCAACCGTAGCCAAAAACATTCAGTACTTC.

The chain carries TRBV9 and TRBJ2-7, with TRBD1 identical over 8 bases. The CDR3 sequence is 14 residues long. Germline V gene data show CDR1 as SGDLS and CDR2 as YYNGEE. The ends lost 4 bases at V and 4 bases at J; junction bases unmatched: 7. CDR3: CASSPGQGLYEQYF. CDR3 DNA sequence: TGTGCCAGCAGCCCCGGACAGGGTTTATACGAGCAGTACTTC.

The chain uses TRBV23-1 and TRBJ2-2; D possibly corresponds to TRBD1 (5 bases). TRBV23-1 is an ORF, and what it does is uncertain. V was clipped by 2 bases and J by 1 base, with 23 bases between them. The length of the CDR3 is 20 residues. In DNA, the CDR3 is TGCGCCAGCAGTCAAGCCCCTAGGGGTCACACAGATATGAACACCGGGGAGCTGTTTTTT. The encoded protein is CASSQAPRGHTDMNTGELFF.

This sequence joins TRBV19 and TRBJ1-2; D is ambiguous. The germline V gene encodes CDR1 LNHDA and CDR2 SQIVND (reference sequence). CDR3 length: 13 amino acids. Trimming shortened V by 1 base and J by 8 bases, and 11 bases separated the two germline ends. Written as DNA, the CDR3 is TGTGCCAGTAGTATAGGGGGATCGGAAGGCTACACCTTC. This codes for CASSIGGSEGYTF. The variable domain in full, completed from reference TRBV19 and TRBJ1-2, reads DGGITQSPKYLFRKEGQNVTLSCEQNLNHDAMYWYRQDPGQGLRLIYYSQIVNDFQKGDIAEGYSVSREKKESFPLTVTSAQKNPTAFYLCASSIGGSEGYTFGSGTRLTVV.

The chain employs TRBV11-2 and TRBJ2-7; a weak D match, TRBD2 (5 bases). The V gene lost 5 bases and the J gene lost 6 bases, with 17 bases spanning the gap. Germline assignment: CDR1 SGHAT and CDR2 FQNNGV. The CDR3 contains 14 residues. The CDR3 DNA follows: TGTGCCAGCAGCCTGTTAGGACTCCCCGGCGAGCAGTACTTC. Translation gives CASSLLGLPGEQYF.

This clone has more than one count but fewer than ten. This CDR3 is CASSLAGTNTEAFF. CDR3 coding DNA: TGCGCCAGCAGCCTGGCGGGGACGAACACTGAAGCTTTCTTT. The chain has TRBV4-1 and TRBJ1-1; tentatively, D is TRBD1 (5 bases). Germline V lookup: CDR1 MGHRA, CDR2 YSYEKL. The V end lost 4 bases, the J end lost 1 base, and 10 bases lay between the germline ends. The CDR3 consists of 14 residues.

The CDR3 loop is CASSPLHSQGTGELFF. DNA for the CDR3: TGTGCCAGCAGTCCATTACATTCTCAGGGAACCGGGGAGCTGTTTTTT. The chain uses TRBV28 and TRBJ2-2, with a weak D call TRBD1 (5 bases). V was cut by 5 bases and J by 5 bases, with 18 bases left in between. From germline, CDR1 is MDHEN and CDR2 SYDVKM. The CDR3 has 16 residues.

The V gene is TRBV7-8, the J gene TRBJ1-1; a weak D match, TRBD1 (5 bases). The germline V and J ends were trimmed by 5 bases and 2 bases, with 12 bases remaining between them. This CDR3 has 14 residues. Germline V gene lookup returns CDR1 SGHVS and CDR2 FQNEAQ. The CDR3 sequence: CASSRYGANTEAFF. CDR3 nucleotides: TGTGCCAGCAGCCGATACGGGGCTAACACTGAAGCTTTCTTT.

J is TRBJ2-3 and V is TRBV27, with 7 nucleotides matching TRBD2. Per the germline V gene, CDR1 is MNHEY and CDR2 is SMNVEV (reference sequence). The V and J ends lost 6 bases and 8 bases, in that order; junction bases with no gene match: 14. The CDR3 spans 15 residues. DNA of the CDR3: TGTGCCAGCAGCCTCAGCGGGACCCTGGTCGTTACGCAGTATTTT. Its protein product is CASSLSGTLVVTQYF.

V is TRBV27 and J is TRBJ2-1; D remains unclear. CDR3 length: 19 amino acids. In germline, CDR1 is MNHEY, CDR2 SMNVEV (reference sequence). Trimming took 3 bases from V and 3 from J, leaving 24 bases between them. CDR3 nucleotides: TGTGCCAGCAGTTTGACCCCAAGTGTCACGCCAGGCGTCTACAATGAGCAGTTCTTC. It encodes CASSLTPSVTPGVYNEQFF.

This clone came up once. The CDR3 DNA is TGTGCCAGCACCCGTGGGAGGGGACTAGATGGCTACACCTTC. It translates to CASTRGRGLDGYTF. The genes are TRBV7-2 and TRBJ1-2, with D maybe TRBD1 (5 bases). V shed 7 bases and J shed 6 bases, with 18 bases lying between them. The V gene's germline CDR1 is SGHTA and CDR2 FQGNSA. CDR3 length equals 14 residues.

V usage is TRBV7-6 and J usage is TRBJ2-5; 10 nucleotides agree with TRBD1. Germline V gene lookup returns CDR1 SGHVS and CDR2 FNYEAQ. The CDR3 has 15 amino acids. The V and J ends lost 5 bases and 5 bases, in that order; junction bases with no gene match: 8. In DNA, the CDR3 is TGTGCCAGCAGCCAAAGGACAGGGGGTAGGGAGACCCAGTACTTC. As protein: CASSQRTGGRETQYF.

The rearrangement links TRBV7-9 to TRBJ2-2, with D possibly matching TRBD1 (6 bases). The germline V gene encodes CDR1 SEHNR and CDR2 FQNEAQ (reference sequence). The CDR3 is 15 amino acids. V lost 5 bases and J lost 1, with 11 bases in between. CDR3 nucleotide sequence: TGTGCCAGCAGCAGCCGGGACAAGAACACCGGGGAGCTGTTTTTT. Encoded protein: CASSSRDKNTGELFF.

This chain uses TRBV7-3 with TRBJ2-7; D call uncertain. The CDR3 length is 13 residues. Trimming took 1 base from V and 6 from J, leaving 10 bases between them. The V gene's germline CDR1 is SGHTA and CDR2 FQGTGA. This chain's CDR3 is CASSLITSSEQYF. CDR3 nucleotides: TGTGCCAGCAGCTTAATTACGAGTAGCGAGCAGTACTTC.

The V call is TRBV4-2, the J call TRBJ2-7; D is ambiguous. The V gene's germline CDR1 is LGHNA and CDR2 YNFKEQ. This CDR3 spans 13 amino acids. V lost 4 bases and J lost 5, with 12 bases in between. The CDR3, as DNA: TGTGCCAGCAGCCTCGGGCAACCGGACGAGCAGTACTTC. This codes for CASSLGQPDEQYF.

The rearrangement links TRBV7-9 to TRBJ1-2; 10 nucleotides agree with TRBD1. Looked up from germline, CDR1 is SEHNR and CDR2 is FQNEAQ (reference sequence). This CDR3 comprises 15 residues. J lost 6 bases, V lost 1 base, and 5 bases had no gene match. The CDR3 is CASSLVGDRGNGYTF. The CDR3 DNA sequence: TGTGCCAGCAGCTTAGTTGGGGACAGGGGCAATGGCTACACCTTC.

This clone was observed a single time. The gene calls are TRBV9 and TRBJ2-3; 7 positions agree with TRBD2. The V gene's germline CDR1 is SGDLS and CDR2 YYNGEE. The CDR3 loop spans 15 amino acids. The J segment lost 4 bases and the V segment lost 4 bases, leaving 9 bases of the junction unmatched. This CDR3 is CASSPVGGGADTQYF. The CDR3 bases are TGTGCCAGCAGCCCCGTAGGCGGGGGAGCAGATACGCAGTATTTT.

This chain links TRBV4-3 with TRBJ1-1; weak D call: TRBD1 (5 bases). This CDR3 is 14 amino acids long. V dropped 4 bases and J dropped 8 bases, with 17 bases sitting between them. Germline V lookup: CDR1 LGHNA, CDR2 YSLEER. CDR3 region: CASSPPGEGLEAFF. CDR3 sequence (DNA): TGCGCCAGCAGCCCCCCGGGGGAGGGCCTCGAAGCTTTCTTT.

The chain couples TRBV9 to TRBJ1-3, with D perhaps matching TRBD1 (5 bases). Germline loops: CDR1 SGDLS, CDR2 YYNGEE. The CDR3 is 14 amino acids. Trimming left V 0 bases short and J 4 bases short, with 8 bases between. The CDR3 DNA reads as TGTGCCAGCAGCGTAGAGACAGTCGGAAACACCATATATTTT. Translation gives CASSVETVGNTIYF.

This clone appeared once. The V and J genes are TRBV7-9 and TRBJ1-2; no firm D call. The CDR3 runs 15 residues. CDR1 and CDR2 (germline): SEHNR, FQNEAQ (reference sequence). The V gene lost 5 bases and the J gene lost 2 bases, with 15 bases spanning the gap. The CDR3 region is CASSPAWGKNYGYTF. The CDR3 bases are TGTGCCAGCAGCCCAGCTTGGGGAAAGAACTATGGCTACACCTTC.

As regards this clone: Different DNA sequences within this sample yield the same CDR3. This chain joins TRBV27 and TRBJ2-7, with a possible D match to TRBD2 (5 bases). CDR1 and CDR2 (germline): MNHEY, SMNVEV (reference sequence). The ends were cut back, 6 bases at V and 6 bases at J, with 9 bases in the middle. The CDR3 has 11 residues. The CDR3 spells CASSPGGEQYF. The CDR3 bases are TGTGCCAGCAGCCCTGGAGGCGAGCAGTACTTC.